The count of the clone carrying this TCR beta chain is one. This specimen comes from a study of preoperative IRX-2 immunotherapy in early breast cancer. The CDR3 has 13 residues. Trimming removed 0 bases from V and 6 bases from J, with 8 bases in between. Looked up from germline, CDR1 is PRHDT and CDR2 is FYEKMQ (reference sequence). Specified treatment: preoperative locoregional IRX-2 cytokine immunotherapy. Preoperative locoregional IRX-2 cytokine immunotherapy was tested in the phase Ib source study. Profiling relied on immunoSEQ multiplex PCR, and the TCRdb table lists in-frame clones only, not all of them. Of roughly 35,000 clones in the sample, around 96% were seen once.

This TCR was sampled from a human donor with breast cancer. The chain couples TRBV13 to TRBJ1-1, with D tentatively TRBD1 (5 bases). The sample was collected from a patient treated with IRX-2 immunotherapy. In nucleotides, the CDR3 is TGTGCCAGCAGCTTAGGCAGGGTGCCTGAAGCTTTCTTT. It translates to CASSLGRVPEAFF.